This record covers a single T cell receptor beta chain. Antigen unknown. Time point in this sample: blood 2 weeks post-SBRT. Described treatment: 15 Gy SBRT to primary tumor, nephrectomy 4 weeks later. Blood was sampled at baseline, 2 weeks and 4 weeks after SBRT. This renal cell carcinoma was of the clear cell type. V shed 1 base and J 2 bases; nucleotides not matched to a gene: 1. The CDR3 runs to 14 residues. CDR1 MNHNS and CDR2 SASEGT come from the germline V gene. The record originates from a study of radiation and T cells in renal cell carcinoma. Points from the study as a whole: From baseline, blood top tumor clonotypes peaked at 2 weeks post-radiation. Pretreatment tumor biopsies were lacking, so baseline clonotypes are unknown.

Measured with immunoSEQ multiplex PCR; TCRdb has only the in-frame clones, and not every one. The sample has 95,000 to 150,000 clones; 81% are singletons. The source is a man aged 45-60 years with renal cell carcinoma. The starting material was blood, obtained from a patient whose treatment included radiotherapy and nephrectomy. The genes are TRBV6-1 and TRBJ1-2, with 7 bases lining up with TRBD1. The chain's CDR3 is CASSEGGGNYGYTF. The CDR3 DNA reads TGTGCCAGCAGTGAAGGAGGGGGCAACTATGGCTACACCTTC.